The 5 T cell receptor beta chains listed next were all sequenced from one sample in a study of patients and donors after allogeneic stem cell transplantation. In TCRdb, the RT-PCR reads were re-called with MiXCR into one record per CDR3 protein. The sample carries 800,000 to 1,000,000 distinct CDR3 sequences, 15% to 20% recorded once. Sequences were obtained from blood, either unsorted or a sorted T cell fraction (not recorded which). The receptor set was obtained from a human donor who was either an allogeneic HSCT recipient or a stem cell or donor lymphocyte infusion donor (not recorded which). It is not recorded whose cells these are; they may come from a transplant donor.

The chain has TRBV7-3 and TRBJ1-1; D is unresolved. The V end was cut by 2 bases, the J end by 2 bases, with 9 bases between. The CDR3 is 14 amino acids. The germline V gene encodes CDR1 SGHTA and CDR2 FQGTGA. CDR3 sequence reads: CASSLPQPNTEAFF. The CDR3 region has the DNA TGTGCCAGCAGCTTACCACAGCCAAACACTGAAGCTTTCTTT.

This clonotype came up a few times. The chain employs TRBV5-5 and TRBJ2-3; D gene unclear. CDR1 is SGHKS and CDR2 is YYEKEE in the germline V gene (reference sequence). There are 14 residues in the CDR3. V gave up 4 bases and J gave up 1 base, with 10 bases separating them. The DNA of the CDR3 is TGTGCCAGCAGCCACGGGTCCCGCACAGATACGCAGTATTTT. It translates to CASSHGSRTDTQYF.

The V call is TRBV24-1, the J call TRBJ2-5; 8 bases map to TRBD1. Germline V gene data show CDR1 as KGHDR and CDR2 as SFDVKD. V dropped 3 bases and J dropped 4; count of bases not matched to a gene: 6. CDR3 size: 15 residues. The CDR3 bases are TGTGCCACCAGTGATGACCGGACAGGGCCAGAGACCCAGTACTTC. Residues: CATSDDRTGPETQYF.

The chain recombines TRBV9 with TRBJ2-1; tentatively, D is TRBD1 or TRBD2 (5 bases each). The V gene lost 2 bases and the J gene lost 4 bases, with 13 bases spanning the gap. From germline, CDR1 is SGDLS and CDR2 YYNGEE. CDR3 length: 15 residues. CDR3 coding DNA: TGTGCCAGCAGCGTTGGGCTAGAGGGGTACAATGAGCAGTTCTTC. It translates to CASSVGLEGYNEQFF.

This clonotype was counted many times. The V call is TRBV24-1, the J call TRBJ2-5; no reliable D call. Germline V lookup: CDR1 KGHDR, CDR2 SFDVKD. V was pared by 5 bases and J by 3 bases, with 18 bases between. CDR3 length equals 16 residues. CDR3 DNA: TGTGCCACCAGTGGTTTCTCGACGGAGCGAAAAGAGACCCAGTACTTC. It yields the protein CATSGFSTERKETQYF.